The 32 T cell receptor beta chains below were found in one sample sequenced in a study of vaccination effects on CD4 cells after COVID-19 (dated by TCRdb to the early 2020s). In the ViraFEST assay, PBMC were stimulated with viral peptide pools, and TCR sequencing was then used to find antigen-specific CD4+ T cell clonotypes based on their expansion. After 10 to 11 days of culture, CD4+ T cells were isolated with the EasySep CD4+ T cell isolation kit. Two doses of either the BNT162b2 or the mRNA-1273 mRNA SARS-CoV-2 vaccine were administered to participants. The library was built by means of the immunoSEQ multiplex PCR assay. Sourced from immuneACCESS, this table was stored by TCRdb with only in-frame sequences that have V and J called. A share of the clones is absent; for the studies checked, an unresolved V gene accounts for under half, and the remainder has no known explanation. For this sample there are 25,000 to 30,000 clones; over 55% appear just once. Of the sample, approximately 9.1% is held by the ten largest clones.

Their recognized antigens are unknown. The sequenced sample was CD4+ T cells from PBMCs cultured with HCoV-NL63 spike peptides, obtained after COVID-19 vaccination. Explained via the paper, the cell subset or site label denotes: HCoV-NL63 spike overlapping peptide pool stimulation. The receptors were gathered from a human donor who received a COVID-19 vaccine.

The V gene is TRBV19, the J gene TRBJ1-5, with no clear D. In germline, CDR1 is LNHDA, CDR2 SQIVND (reference sequence). The CDR3 loop spans 19 amino acids. V was cut by 1 base and J by 0 bases, with 19 bases left in between. The CDR3 bases are TGTGCCAGTAGTATAGGTTCAGGAAGGCTGCTACATAGCAATCAGCCCCAGCATTTT. Translated, it gives CASSIGSGRLLHSNQPQHF.

The genes are TRBV11-2 and TRBJ1-1, with D unclear. CDR3 length: 13 residues. Germline V CDR1 and CDR2: SGHAT, FQNNGV. Between the trimmed V and J ends, which lost 1 base and 1 base, there was a span of 4 bases. Here the CDR3 DNA reads TGTGCCAGCAGCTTAGGCGAGAACACTGAAGCTTTCTTT. It yields the protein CASSLGENTEAFF.

In its sample, this clone was seen a few times. The rearrangement joins TRBV18 to TRBJ2-1, with TRBD2 matching over 8 bases. With 2 bases clipped from V and 9 bases from J, the junction kept 12 bases outside the gene matches. Germline V gene sequence: CDR1 KGHSH, CDR2 LQKENI. This CDR3 comprises 16 residues. In DNA, the CDR3 is TGTGCCAGCTCACCAGCTGGCGGGGGGAGTGGAAGTGAGCAGTTCTTC. It specifies CASSPAGGGSGSEQFF.

The rearrangement links TRBV5-4 to TRBJ2-7; D uncertain. CDR1 is SGHNT, CDR2 YYREEE, per germline (reference sequence). V was clipped by 4 bases and J by 3 bases, with 11 bases between them. There are 13 residues in the CDR3. The CDR3 coding sequence is TGTGCCAGCAGCATCGACACCAACTACGAGCAGTACTTC. Translated: CASSIDTNYEQYF.

The chain carries TRBV6-4 and TRBJ2-1; D remains unclear. V was pared by 0 bases and J by 6 bases, with 9 bases between. The CDR3 consists of 14 residues. The V gene's germline CDR1 is MRHNA and CDR2 SNTAGT. CDR3: CASSDSDILNEQFF. The CDR3 nucleotides read TGTGCCAGCAGTGACTCGGATATCCTCAATGAGCAGTTCTTC.

The rearrangement uses TRBV5-5 and TRBJ1-2; D not certain. Germline V lookup: CDR1 SGHKS, CDR2 YYEKEE (reference sequence). The CDR3 sequence is 15 residues long. Trimming cost V 5 bases and J 3 bases, with 17 bases left between them. CDR3 DNA: TGTGCCAGCAGGCCCGGGCCCCTCTCGGACTATGGCTACACCTTC. It encodes CASRPGPLSDYGYTF.

This clone has more than one count but fewer than ten. The chain recombines TRBV18 with TRBJ1-1; D remains unclear. CDR1 and CDR2 (germline): KGHSH, LQKENI. V was pared by 3 bases and J by 1 base, with 6 bases between. The CDR3 is 13 residues long. The CDR3 DNA follows: TGTGCCAGCTCACCCGACCCGAACACTGAAGCTTTCTTT. It is translated as CASSPDPNTEAFF.

This clone is a singleton in its sample. The chain recombines TRBV20-1 with TRBJ2-2, with 14 nucleotides matching TRBD2. V was pared by 3 bases and J by 5 bases, with 5 bases of the junction left unmatched. The V gene's germline CDR1 is DFQATT and CDR2 SNEGSKA (reference sequence). The CDR3 has 16 residues. The CDR3 is CSASPGTSGSTGELFF. CDR3 DNA: TGCAGTGCTAGTCCCGGGACTAGCGGGAGTACCGGGGAGCTGTTTTTT.

This chain connects TRBV3-1 (or the pseudogene TRBV3-2) to TRBJ1-1; 8 bases fit TRBD1. The junction had 8 bases not matched to a gene; V was cut back by 0 bases and J by 5 bases. This CDR3 region has 16 residues. Germline CDR1 and CDR2: LGHDT and YNNKEL (reference sequence). CDR3 sequence (DNA): TGTGCCAGCAGCCAAGAGAGGACAGGGAGGGGGACTGAAGCTTTCTTT. Amino acids: CASSQERTGRGTEAFF.

This rearrangement joins TRBV14 to TRBJ1-6; D gene uncertain. V was clipped by 2 bases and J by 4 bases, with 6 bases between them. Germline CDR1 SGHDN, CDR2 FVKESK. CDR3 length: 14 amino acids. This chain's CDR3 is CASSQLEYNSPLHF. The CDR3 DNA is TGTGCCAGCAGCCAACTTGAGTATAATTCACCCCTCCACTTT.

V and J are TRBV6-5 and TRBJ2-1; D is undetermined. The length of the CDR3 is 15 residues. From germline, CDR1 is MNHEY and CDR2 SVGAGI. V lost 8 bases and J lost 8, with 22 bases in between. CDR3 DNA sequence: TGTGCCAGCGCATCTACTGGGAATTATCGGGATGAGCAGTTCTTC. Translation: CASASTGNYRDEQFF.

The chain employs TRBV10-1 and TRBJ2-1, with 7 bases that match TRBD1. The CDR3 contains 14 residues. CDR1 WNHNN and CDR2 SYGVQD come from the germline V gene (reference sequence). V was pared by 5 bases and J by 5 bases, with 6 bases of the junction left unmatched. DNA of the CDR3: TGCGCCAGCAGTATTGGGACAGTTAACAATGAGCAGTTCTTC. Amino acids: CASSIGTVNNEQFF.

This chain uses TRBV11-2 with TRBJ2-5; D uncertain. CDR1 and CDR2 (germline): SGHAT, FQNNGV. The CDR3 is 15 amino acids. The V and J ends lost 4 bases and 5 bases respectively, with 17 bases between them. The CDR3 nucleotides read TGTGCCAGCAGCTCGGACCCCAGTTTTACGGAGACCCAGTACTTC. This sequence encodes CASSSDPSFTETQYF. The full variable domain, in which reference TRBV11-2 and TRBJ2-5 provide the parts outside the CDR3, is EAGVAQSPRYKIIEKRQSVAFWCNPISGHATLYWYQQILGQGPKLLIQFQNNGVVDDSQLPKDRFSAERLKGVDSTLKIQPAKLEDSAVYLCASSSDPSFTETQYFGPGTRLLVL.

V gene TRBV5-1 combines with J gene TRBJ1-1; D is possibly TRBD1 (5 bases). V shed 0 bases and J shed 4 bases, with 16 bases lying between them. The CDR3 runs to 16 residues. Germline CDR1 SGHRS, CDR2 YFSETQ. The CDR3: CASSLDGGREITEAFF. The CDR3 region has the DNA TGCGCCAGCAGCTTGGACGGGGGAAGGGAAATCACTGAAGCTTTCTTT.

V is TRBV7-2 and J is TRBJ2-2; 10 bases are shared with TRBD1. The CDR3 extends over 14 amino acids. Germline V gene sequence: CDR1 SGHTA, CDR2 FQGNSA. V was pared by 5 bases and J by 7 bases, with 4 bases of the junction left unmatched. In nucleotides, the CDR3 is TGTGCCAGCAGCGGGCGGACAGGGGGCGGGGAGCTGTTTTTT. Residues: CASSGRTGGGELFF.

The V call is TRBV3-1 (or the pseudogene TRBV3-2), the J call TRBJ2-6; possible D gene TRBD1, 7 bases. The germline gives CDR1 LGHDT, CDR2 YNNKEL (reference sequence). V was pared by 6 bases and J by 0 bases, with 15 bases between. There are 17 residues in the CDR3. The DNA for the CDR3 is TGTGCCAGCAGGCGGGACAGTTCTTTCTCTGGGGCCAACGTCCTGACTTTC. Its protein product is CASRRDSSFSGANVLTF.

This chain's CDR3 is CASASGGTQSSYEQYF. DNA for the CDR3: TGCGCCAGCGCCTCGGGAGGGACACAAAGCTCCTACGAGCAGTACTTC. The chain employs TRBV5-1 and TRBJ2-7, with TRBD2 matching 8 bases. Germline CDR1 SGHRS, CDR2 YFSETQ. The CDR3 spans 16 residues. Unmatched junction bases numbered 12, after V lost 7 bases and J lost 0 bases.

The gene calls are TRBV6-1 and TRBJ1-2, with 9 bases that match TRBD1. With 0 bases clipped from V and 7 bases from J, the junction kept 6 bases outside the gene matches. Germline V lookup: CDR1 MNHNS, CDR2 SASEGT. The CDR3 has 15 residues. CDR3: CASSEAGTGHGGYTF. The CDR3 bases are TGTGCCAGCAGTGAAGCGGGGACAGGGCACGGTGGCTACACCTTC.

The chain carries TRBV19 and TRBJ1-2, with a possible D match to TRBD1 (6 bases). The CDR3 sequence is 15 residues long. Trimming left V 5 bases short and J 4 bases short, with 17 bases between. CDR1 and CDR2 from the germline V gene are LNHDA and SQIVND (reference sequence). This chain's CDR3 is CASSSPGQGFYGYTF. DNA for the CDR3: TGTGCCAGTAGTTCACCGGGACAAGGGTTCTATGGCTACACCTTC.

The chain uses TRBV4-2 and TRBJ1-4, with D possibly matching TRBD1 (5 bases). Germline V lookup: CDR1 LGHNA, CDR2 YNFKEQ. CDR3 length: 15 amino acids. V shed 0 bases and J shed 3 bases, with 8 bases lying between them. The CDR3 sequence is CASSQEGAANEKLFF. The DNA of the CDR3 is TGTGCCAGCAGCCAAGAAGGGGCGGCTAATGAAAAACTGTTTTTT.

V usage is TRBV10-2 and J usage is TRBJ1-3; D not certain. The CDR3 is 14 residues long. The germline V gene has CDR1 WSHSY and CDR2 SAAADI. The ends were cut back, 8 bases at V and 0 bases at J, with 11 bases in the middle. CDR3 amino acids: CASGGRHSGNTIYF. The DNA for the CDR3 is TGCGCCAGCGGCGGGCGCCACTCTGGAAACACCATATATTTT.

The chain couples TRBV5-1 to TRBJ2-7; D is unclear. The CDR3 sequence is 13 residues long. Trimming took off 1 base at V and 4 bases at J, with 9 bases between the two ends. The germline gives CDR1 SGHRS, CDR2 YFSETQ. The CDR3 DNA reads TGCGCCAGCAGCTTGAGCAGGCAATACGAGCAGTACTTC. This sequence encodes CASSLSRQYEQYF.

This chain's CDR3 is CASSTRDSSYEQYF. CDR3 nucleotide sequence: TGTGCCAGCAGTACCCGGGACAGCTCCTACGAGCAGTACTTC. The chain joins TRBV6-5 to TRBJ2-7; 7 nucleotides line up with TRBD1. The V gene end was trimmed by 5 bases and the J gene end by 0 bases; junction bases not matched to a gene: 4. The germline CDR1 and CDR2 sequences are MNHEY and SVGAGI. CDR3 length equals 14 residues.

DNA of the CDR3: TGTGCCAGCAGTTCCGGGGGAGAGACCCAGTACTTC. Its translation is CASSSGGETQYF. The chain links TRBV12-3 or TRBV12-4 to TRBJ2-5, with a weak D call TRBD2 (6 bases). Trimming took off 4 bases at V and 4 bases at J, with 7 bases between the two ends. The CDR3 spans 12 residues.

This clone was seen more than once but under ten times. The gene calls are TRBV14 and TRBJ2-6; 8 positions match TRBD1. V lost 0 bases and J lost 5; bases outside the gene matches: 12. The CDR3 runs to 19 residues. Germline V gene sequence: CDR1 SGHDN, CDR2 FVKESK. In nucleotides, the CDR3 is TGTGCCAGCAGCCAAGATCTAACAGGGGGGAGGAACTGGGCCAACGTCCTGACTTTC. Encoded protein: CASSQDLTGGRNWANVLTF.

This rearrangement joins TRBV3-1 (or the pseudogene TRBV3-2) to TRBJ2-2; D not certain. Trimming pared 6 bases from V and 9 bases from J, leaving 20 bases between. The CDR3 spans 15 residues. Germline CDR1 reads LGHDT; CDR2 reads YNNKEL (reference sequence). CDR3 nucleotide sequence: TGTGCCAGCAGTCACGGTGAGGCGGCGAGGCGGGAGCTGTTTTTT. Translating gives CASSHGEAARRELFF.

The V call is TRBV12-5, the J call TRBJ2-3; D is unresolved. V dropped 7 bases and J dropped 3 bases, with 5 bases sitting between them. Germline V gene lookup returns CDR1 LGHNT and CDR2 FRNRAP. This CDR3 contains 11 residues. CDR3 amino acids: CASATTDTQYF. CDR3 nucleotides: TGTGCTAGTGCCACGACAGATACGCAGTATTTT.

This chain connects TRBV19 to TRBJ1-3; unclear D gene. This CDR3 region has 13 residues. Germline-derived CDR1 and CDR2 are LNHDA and SQIVND (reference sequence). V was shortened by 7 bases and J by 2 bases, with 9 bases between the two germline ends. The CDR3 region is CASNAGTGNTIYF. The CDR3 nucleotides are TGTGCCAGTAATGCTGGCACTGGAAACACCATATATTTT.

This clone was seen more than once but under ten times. V gene TRBV7-9 combines with J gene TRBJ1-1; TRBD1 aligns across 8 bases. Germline assignment: CDR1 SEHNR and CDR2 FQNEAQ (reference sequence). The CDR3 totals 15 residues. J was trimmed by 4 bases and V by 5 bases; bases with no gene match: 9. The CDR3 DNA is TGTGCCAGCAGCCCCGGGACAGGTGGGAGCACTGAAGCTTTCTTT. Protein: CASSPGTGGSTEAFF. Complete variable domain (other parts from reference TRBV7-9 and TRBJ1-1): DTGVSQNPRHKITKRGQNVTFRCDPISEHNRLYWYRQTLGQGPEFLTYFQNEAQLEKSRLLSDRFSAERPKGSFSTLEIQRTEQGDSAMYLCASSPGTGGSTEAFFGQGTRLTVV.

The J gene is TRBJ1-1, the V gene TRBV19, with 7 bases that match TRBD1. The V gene end was trimmed by 8 bases and the J gene end by 2 bases; junction bases not matched to a gene: 5. The CDR3 extends over 13 amino acids. Germline V gene lookup returns CDR1 LNHDA and CDR2 SQIVND (reference sequence). CDR3 coding DNA: TGTGCCAGTGGGGGACAGATAAACACTGAAGCTTTCTTT. It encodes CASGGQINTEAFF.

J is TRBJ1-2 and V is TRBV3-1 (or the pseudogene TRBV3-2); 10 bases are shared with TRBD1. The CDR3 covers 14 residues. Losses at the gene ends were 6 bases for V and 6 bases for J; bases not matched to a gene: 7. The germline gives CDR1 LGHDT, CDR2 YNNKEL (reference sequence). As DNA, the CDR3 is TGTGCCAGCAGTCGGAAAGGGACAGGGGATGGCTACACCTTC. Amino acid sequence: CASSRKGTGDGYTF.

CDR3 residues: CASSQDRDQPQHF. CDR3 bases: TGTGCCAGCAGCCAGGACAGGGACCAGCCCCAGCATTTT. The V and J genes are TRBV7-2 and TRBJ1-5; 8 bases match TRBD1. This CDR3 spans 13 amino acids. V shed 5 bases and J 7 bases; nucleotides not matched to a gene: 4. Germline V gene sequence: CDR1 SGHTA, CDR2 FQGNSA.